The clone carrying this TCR beta chain was seen a few times. Its antigen remains unidentified. Authors' processing steps: The study's classifier, a distant-metastasis tool for papillary thyroid cancer, was built using CDR3 differences across clinicopathological groups. TCRdb recomputed clones from the PCR reads via MiXCR. The V and J calls and clone size are TCRdb's, not the authors'. The sample yields thousands of clones, approximately 18% seen once. Trimming cost V 5 bases and J 2 bases; bases outside gene matches: 3. CDR3 size: 15 residues. The germline gives CDR1 SEHNR, CDR2 FQNEAQ (reference sequence). This sample was taken from a study of metastatic and nonmetastatic thyroid tumors. As for the study in general: The study looked at repertoires side by side in blood and in tumor or nodule tissue from malignant and benign thyroid patients.

Patients were all untreated before their thyroid surgery. Study conclusions and caveats: Reports indicated that malignant thyroid tumors showed significantly higher TCR beta diversity than benign nodules did, in blood and tumor.

The clonotype originates from a female donor with papillary thyroid cancer or a benign thyroid nodule (not recorded which). Some clones in this sample may be carry-over from other donors' samples. Sequences were obtained from adjacent normal tissue. This chain uses TRBV7-9 with TRBJ1-3, with 10 bases identical to TRBD1. The chain's CDR3 is CASSGQGGAGNTIYF. Written as DNA, the CDR3 is TGTGCCAGCAGCGGACAGGGGGGAGCTGGAAACACCATATATTTT.